A selection of T cell receptor beta chains follows, all from one sample in a study of T cell repertoires in cytomegalovirus infection. TCRdb passed the reads through MiXCR, listing each CDR3 protein once. The table has about 350,000 distinct CDR3 sequences, 34% seen once. These receptors' antigens are unknown. The sequences come from cultured PBMCs, collected from culture after CMV antigen stimulation. Receptors originate from a human donor in good health (CMV status not recorded). Some clones in this sample may be carry-over from other donors' samples. CDR3s include the opening cysteine and the closing phenylalanine or tryptophan. The D gene is left open where the match is weak.

j_call d_call v_call cdr3_aa
TRBJ2-5 . TRBV11-2 CASSFRRLEPPAQYF
TRBJ2-5 TRBD2 TRBV6-1 CASSYTRTSIETQYF
TRBJ2-4 . TRBV24-1 CATSDGPWGKNIQYF
TRBJ2-7 TRBD2 TRBV9 CASSERLAGGRNEQYF
TRBJ1-3 . TRBV12-3/TRBV12-4 CASSFVHSGNTIYF
TRBJ2-3 . TRBV7-2 CASSRVSSTDTQYF
TRBJ2-3 TRBD2 TRBV7-2 CASSSQAGFTDTQYF
TRBJ2-7 TRBD2 TRBV7-9 CASSSWRDLAGDGEQYF
TRBJ2-1 . TRBV7-2 CASSSPGYNEQFF
TRBJ2-1 . TRBV19 CASGVLLDNEQFF
TRBJ1-2 . TRBV4-1 CASSQVRDGSNYGYTF
TRBJ2-1 . TRBV7-2 CASSIPKGGLNEQFF
TRBJ2-7 TRBD2 TRBV2 CASQLGTIVYEQYF
TRBJ1-3 . TRBV7-2 CASSLEFSGNTIYF
TRBJ2-5 TRBD1 TRBV7-8 CASSLGTGRNYQETQYF
TRBJ2-3 . TRBV7-9 CASSLMTSTDTQYF
TRBJ2-1 . TRBV19 CASRPFRGRNEQFF
TRBJ1-1 . TRBV4-3 CASSQVWVMNTEAFF
TRBJ2-7 TRBD1 TRBV19 CASSIGTGRMDEQYF
TRBJ2-1 . TRBV7-2 CASLRGPYNEQFF
TRBJ2-1 TRBD2 TRBV28 CASRGLALLEQFF
TRBJ1-2 . TRBV20-1 CSAREPDRYGYTF
TRBJ2-5 . TRBV19 CASSPGLHQETQYF
TRBJ2-3 TRBD2 TRBV5-5 CASSRSSGRAPTDTQYF
TRBJ1-1 . TRBV6-1 CASSYEVENTEAFF
TRBJ2-1 TRBD1 TRBV7-6 CASSSTFPSGTGNEQFF
TRBJ2-1 TRBD1 TRBV6-1 CASTSRVTGVREQFF
TRBJ2-3 . TRBV12-3/TRBV12-4 CASSLKDSSPIGVDTQYF
TRBJ2-6 . TRBV11-3 CASSLSEGFYSGANVLTF
TRBJ2-1 TRBD2 TRBV7-2 CASSLSGTSGTQFF
TRBJ2-3 TRBD2 TRBV4-1 CASSQLPGLALDTQYF
TRBJ2-7 . TRBV6-6 CASSPRRDSYEQYF
TRBJ1-2 . TRBV28 CASTYGGGLSGYTF
TRBJ2-7 . TRBV5-6 CASSLTSRVSSYEQYF